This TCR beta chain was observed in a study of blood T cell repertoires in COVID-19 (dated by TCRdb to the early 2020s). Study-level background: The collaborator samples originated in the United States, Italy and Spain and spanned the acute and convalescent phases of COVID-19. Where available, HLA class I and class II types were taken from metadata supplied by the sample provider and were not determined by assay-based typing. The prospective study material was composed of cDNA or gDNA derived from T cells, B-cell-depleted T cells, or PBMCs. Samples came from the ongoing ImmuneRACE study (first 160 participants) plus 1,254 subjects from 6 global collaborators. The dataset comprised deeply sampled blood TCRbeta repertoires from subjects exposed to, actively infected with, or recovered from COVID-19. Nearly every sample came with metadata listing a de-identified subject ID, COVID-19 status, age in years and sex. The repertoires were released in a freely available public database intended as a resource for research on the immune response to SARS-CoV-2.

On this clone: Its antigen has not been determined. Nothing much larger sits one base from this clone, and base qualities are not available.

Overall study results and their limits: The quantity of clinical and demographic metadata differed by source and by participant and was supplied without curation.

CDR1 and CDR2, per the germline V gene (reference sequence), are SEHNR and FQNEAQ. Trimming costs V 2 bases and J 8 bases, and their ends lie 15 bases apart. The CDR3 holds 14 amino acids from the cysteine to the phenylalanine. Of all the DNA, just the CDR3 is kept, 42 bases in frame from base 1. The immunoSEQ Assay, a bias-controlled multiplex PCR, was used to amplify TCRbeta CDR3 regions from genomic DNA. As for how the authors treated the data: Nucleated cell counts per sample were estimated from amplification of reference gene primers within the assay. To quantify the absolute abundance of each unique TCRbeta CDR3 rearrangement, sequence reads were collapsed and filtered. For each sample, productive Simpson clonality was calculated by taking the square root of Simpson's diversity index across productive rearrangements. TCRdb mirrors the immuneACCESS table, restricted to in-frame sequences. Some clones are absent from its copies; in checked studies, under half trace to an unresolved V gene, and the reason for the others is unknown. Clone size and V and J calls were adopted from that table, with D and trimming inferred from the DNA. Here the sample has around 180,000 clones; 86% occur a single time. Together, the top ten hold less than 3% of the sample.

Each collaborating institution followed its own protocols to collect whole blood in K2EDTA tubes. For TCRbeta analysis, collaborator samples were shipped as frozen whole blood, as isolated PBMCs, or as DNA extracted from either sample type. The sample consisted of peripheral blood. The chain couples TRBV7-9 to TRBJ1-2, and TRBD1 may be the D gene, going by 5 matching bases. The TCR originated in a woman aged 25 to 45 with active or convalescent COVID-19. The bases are TGTGCCAGCAGCTTACCAGGGATCGGAAGAGGCTACACCTTC. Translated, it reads CASSLPGIGRGYTF. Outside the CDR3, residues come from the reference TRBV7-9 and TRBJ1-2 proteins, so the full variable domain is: DTGVSQNPRHKITKRGQNVTFRCDPISEHNRLYWYRQTLGQGPEFLTYFQNEAQLEKSRLLSDRFSAERPKGSFSTLEIQRTEQGDSAMYLCASSLPGIGRGYTFGSGTRLTVV.